This T cell receptor (beta chain) was sequenced for a study of patients and donors after allogeneic stem cell transplantation. Using its own MiXCR run on the RT-PCR reads, TCRdb lists one record per CDR3 protein. Of under 200,000 distinct CDR3 sequences listed, roughly 22% were seen once; the top ten hold roughly 26%. This clonotype was observed a handful of times. Per the germline V gene, CDR1 is MNHEY and CDR2 is SMNVEV (reference sequence). Trimming took 8 bases from V and 2 from J, leaving 12 bases between them. The CDR3 loop spans 13 amino acids. The clonotype comes from a human donor who was either an allogeneic HSCT recipient or a stem cell or donor lymphocyte infusion donor (not recorded which). It is not recorded whose cells these are; they may come from a transplant donor. The V gene is TRBV27, the J gene TRBJ1-1; tentatively, D is TRBD1 (6 bases). Sequencing input: blood, either unsorted or a sorted T cell fraction (not recorded which). CDR3 sequence: CASAVQGNTEAFF. CDR3 DNA: TGTGCCAGCGCGGTACAGGGTAACACTGAAGCTTTCTTT.